This entry describes one T cell receptor (beta chain). Method: immunoSEQ multiplex PCR; TCRdb's copy keeps in-frame clones and lacks some. The table includes about 59,000 clones, about 88% detected once. This entry comes from a study of OX40 agonist ivuxolimab in advanced cancers. As for the study in general: Patients were treated with intravenous ivuxolimab, dosed at 0.01 to 10 mg/kg and infused every 2 weeks.

CDR1 is MNHEY, CDR2 SVGAGI, per germline. This CDR3 contains 13 residues. The V and J ends lost 5 bases and 4 bases respectively, with 11 bases between them. The origin of this receptor is an adult with an advanced solid tumor such as melanoma, head and neck, liver or kidney cancer. The source material was CD4+ or CD8+ T cells sorted from blood, sampled in a trial of the OX40 agonist ivuxolimab. J is TRBJ2-5 and V is TRBV6-5; a possible D gene is TRBD1 (6 bases). CDR3 sequence reads: CASSPTGTETQYF. The CDR3 bases are TGTGCCAGCAGTCCAACAGGGACAGAGACCCAGTACTTC.